The text below deals with one T cell receptor beta chain. Original methodology: Amplified reference gene primers provided the basis for estimating nucleated cell counts. This table comes from immunoSEQ multiplex PCR, and its TCRdb copy is limited to in-frame clones, with some not included. The V and J calls and clone size are taken from that table; D and trimming were inferred from the DNA. This table holds hundreds of thousands of clones, approximately 90% found once. Participants came from some 26 US areas, aged roughly 18 to 95 years. Cohort placement rested on clinical history that participants reported themselves. The data are from a study of blood T cell repertoires in COVID-19. Study-level background: Nucleic acid was either cDNA or gDNA, and it came from T cells, B-cell-depleted T cells, or PBMCs.

There are 14 residues in the CDR3. V trimming: 4 bases; J trimming: 3 bases; junction bases outside the gene matches: 6. Germline CDR1 reads SGHRS; CDR2 reads YFSETQ. This sequence originates from a woman aged 18-29 years who had recovered from COVID-19. The chain recombines TRBV5-1 with TRBJ1-1; 7 bases are shared with TRBD1. Sequenced input: PBMCs or T cells enriched from blood (not recorded which). Here the CDR3 DNA reads TGCGCCAGCAGCCTACAAGGACAGGACACTGAAGCTTTCTTT. This codes for CASSLQGQDTEAFF.